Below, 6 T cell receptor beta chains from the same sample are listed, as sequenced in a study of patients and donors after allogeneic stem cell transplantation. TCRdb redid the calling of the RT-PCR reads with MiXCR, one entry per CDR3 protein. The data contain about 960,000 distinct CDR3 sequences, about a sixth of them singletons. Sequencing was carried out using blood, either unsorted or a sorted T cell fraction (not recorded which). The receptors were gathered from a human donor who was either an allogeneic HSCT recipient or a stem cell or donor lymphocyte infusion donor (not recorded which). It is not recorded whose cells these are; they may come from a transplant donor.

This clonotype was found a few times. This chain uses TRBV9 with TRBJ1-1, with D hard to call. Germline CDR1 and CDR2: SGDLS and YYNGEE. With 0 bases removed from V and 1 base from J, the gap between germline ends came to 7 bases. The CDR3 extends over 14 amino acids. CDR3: CASSVGTKNTEAFF. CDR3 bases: TGTGCCAGCAGCGTAGGCACAAAGAACACTGAAGCTTTCTTT.

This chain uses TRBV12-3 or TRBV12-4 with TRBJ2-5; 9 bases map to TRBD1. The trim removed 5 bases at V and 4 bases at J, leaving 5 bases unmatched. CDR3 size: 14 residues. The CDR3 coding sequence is TGTGCCAGCAGTCAACAGGGGGCCGGAGAGACCCAGTACTTC. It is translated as CASSQQGAGETQYF.

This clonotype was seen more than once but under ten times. The CDR3 sequence is CASSYLLRQETQYF. CDR3 DNA sequence: TGTGCCAGCAGTTACCTCCTGAGACAAGAGACCCAGTACTTC. V is TRBV6-7 and J is TRBJ2-5; D is ambiguous. TRBV6-7 is given ORF status, its function remaining uncertain. The germline V and J ends were trimmed by 2 bases and 2 bases, with 9 bases remaining between them. The CDR3 extends over 14 amino acids.

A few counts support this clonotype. CDR3 bases: TGTGCCAGCAGGCAGCGGGTGACTAGCGGAAATGAGCAGTTCTTC. This gives the protein CASRQRVTSGNEQFF. The V and J genes are TRBV6-1 and TRBJ2-1, with 9 bases identical to TRBD2. The J segment lost 7 bases and the V segment lost 6 bases, leaving 10 bases of the junction unmatched. Germline CDR1 MNHNS, CDR2 SASEGT. This CDR3 has 15 amino acids.

The chain's CDR3 is CASSRPLGEAYGYTF. In nucleotides, the CDR3 is TGTGCCAGCAGCCGCCCCTTGGGGGAAGCCTATGGCTACACCTTC. The chain couples TRBV9 to TRBJ1-2; TRBD1 might be the D (5 bases). Germline CDR1 and CDR2: SGDLS and YYNGEE. The ends were cut back, 4 bases at V and 4 bases at J, with 17 bases in the middle. This CDR3 spans 15 amino acids.

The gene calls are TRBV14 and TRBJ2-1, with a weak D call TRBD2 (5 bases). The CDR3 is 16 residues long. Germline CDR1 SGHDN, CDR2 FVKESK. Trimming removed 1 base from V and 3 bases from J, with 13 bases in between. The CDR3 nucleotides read TGTGCCAGCAGCCAAGCTCCAGGAGGTTACTACAATGAGCAGTTCTTC. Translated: CASSQAPGGYYNEQFF.